The present T cell receptor (beta chain) was sequenced within a study of T-cell memory formation after mild COVID-19. Study results and limitations: Contracting CD8+ clones were enriched in EMRA, CD4+ mainly in CM and EM.

TCR alpha and TCR beta cDNA libraries with sample barcodes and UMIs came from 5'RACE using constant-segment primers. TCRdb reprocessed the 5' RACE reads with MiXCR, giving one entry per CDR3 protein. The data hold more than 250,000 distinct CDR3 sequences, with over 15% observed a single time. On this clonotype: Its antigen is not identified.

This TCR derives from a man younger than 30 who had mild COVID-19 (a few samples of this study predate the infection). Cell type and time point are not known. The sample consisted of PBMCs or a T cell subset sorted from them (not recorded which).

This chain's CDR3 is CASSLPDREPYEQYV. The CDR3 DNA reads as TGTGCCAGCAGCTTACCAGACAGGGAGCCCTACGAGCAGTACGTC. The chain joins TRBV7-9 to TRBJ2-7; 7 bases are shared with TRBD1. V dropped 2 bases and J dropped 2; count of bases not matched to a gene: 6. The CDR3 runs 15 residues. From germline, CDR1 is SEHNR and CDR2 FQNEAQ (reference sequence).